This T cell receptor (beta chain) came from a study of cytomegalovirus exposure and HLA in healthy donors. The CDR3 extends over 14 amino acids. The trim removed 6 bases at V and 1 base at J, leaving 3 bases unmatched. The V gene's germline CDR1 is MDHEN and CDR2 SYDVKM. The PCR contained 60 Vbeta and 13 Jbeta primers. The protocol was immunoSEQ multiplex PCR, while the TCRdb copy is restricted to in-frame clones and leaves out a portion. The repertoire holds fewer than 250,000 clones, roughly 79% seen once, with around 1.9% in the top ten. This clonotype was sampled from a male donor in good health and CMV-seronegative. The chain recombines TRBV28 with TRBJ2-7, with TRBD1 identical over 10 bases. What was sequenced was PBMCs. The CDR3 bases are TGTGCCAGCAGAGGGACAGGGGCTTCCTACGAGCAGTACTTC. Translation gives CASRGTGASYEQYF.